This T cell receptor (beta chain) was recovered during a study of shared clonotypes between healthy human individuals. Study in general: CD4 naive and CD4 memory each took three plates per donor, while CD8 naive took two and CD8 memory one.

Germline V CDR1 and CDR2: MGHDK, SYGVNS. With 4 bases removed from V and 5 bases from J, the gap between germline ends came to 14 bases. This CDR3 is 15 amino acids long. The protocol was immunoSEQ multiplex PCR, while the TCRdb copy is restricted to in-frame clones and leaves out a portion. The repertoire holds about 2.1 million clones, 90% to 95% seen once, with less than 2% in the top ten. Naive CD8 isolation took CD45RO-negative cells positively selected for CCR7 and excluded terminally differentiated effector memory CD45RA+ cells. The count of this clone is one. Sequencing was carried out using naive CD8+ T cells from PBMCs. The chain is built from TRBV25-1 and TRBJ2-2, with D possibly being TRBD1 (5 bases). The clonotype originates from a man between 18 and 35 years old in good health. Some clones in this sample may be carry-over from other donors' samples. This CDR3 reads CASSATQGWTGELFF. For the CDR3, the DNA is TGTGCCAGCAGTGCGACGCAGGGTTGGACCGGGGAGCTGTTTTTT.